This T cell receptor beta chain is from a study of early T cells in non-severe SARS-CoV-2 infection (dated by TCRdb to about 2021). Looking at the study overall: Bulk RNA from unsorted whole blood was used for TCR sequencing, so alpha and beta chains could not be paired. The paper as a whole reports these results and caveats: VDJdb matching was skewed toward anti-spike CD8 responses and likely underestimated virus-specific expansions, missing private and CD4 specificities.

The study was a case-control design nested within a healthcare worker cohort in London, UK, with weekly nasopharyngeal swab PCR tests and blood sampling. Healthcare workers were enrolled in the week of the UK lockdown, from 23 to 31 March 2020, and were followed every week for up to 16 weeks. Inclusive of the bounding cysteine and phenylalanine, the CDR3 is 12 residues long. Only the CDR3 DNA is retained, 36 bases long and in frame from the first base. The germline V gene yields MDHEN for CDR1 and SYDVKM for CDR2. V is pared back by 6 bases and J by 11 bases, with 14 bases lying between the germline termini. Preparation of the library involved 5' RACE. The listed sequencing device is NextSeq 500. In the TCR library protocol, unique molecular identifiers were attached to individual cDNA molecules to correct for PCR bias and sequencing error. Both TCR alpha and beta chains were sequenced, and tight co-correlation was observed between alpha and beta sequence abundances in each sample. In the paper's pipeline: Decombinator V4 was used to annotate the V gene, J gene and CDR3 of the TCR sequences. Expanded TCRs were defined as changing significantly between any two time points under a Poisson model with p below 0.0001. TCR abundances were normalised to the total number of TCRs sequenced per sample and expressed as counts per million. TRAV1-2 paired with TRAJ12, TRAJ20 or TRAJ33 defined MAIT TCRs, while TRAV10 paired with TRAJ18 defined iNKT TCRs. VDJdb, accessed 1 November 2021, was searched for CMV, EBV and SARS-CoV-2 annotated TCRs, with TCRs annotated for multiple antigens excluded. TCRdb passed the public sequencing reads through fastp at Q25 and MiXCR, retaining productive beta sequences. Duplicate CDR3 protein sequences are folded into a single record with the most common DNA and genes. The V and J calls were determined by TCRdb, not by the authors. This sample gives roughly 63,000 distinct CDR3 sequences in total; 9.5% to 15% of them show up just once. The ten largest clones capture 3% to 4.5% of the sample.

Comments on this clonotype: Its recognized antigen is unknown. No base qualities exist here, and no much larger clone lies one base off it.

What was sequenced was whole blood. This TCR came from an adult who was a healthcare worker with PCR-confirmed SARS-CoV-2 infection or an uninfected control (not recorded which). The receptor chain draws on TRBV28 and TRBJ2-1, and perhaps TRBD1 as D gene, on 5 matching bases. The sequenced DNA: TGTGCCAGCAGCCCAGGGTGGGATCAGCAGTTCTTC. It is translated as CASSPGWDQQFF.